Below, 5 T cell receptor beta chains from the same sample are listed, as sequenced in a study of OX40 agonist ivuxolimab in advanced cancers. Method: immunoSEQ multiplex PCR; TCRdb's copy keeps in-frame clones and lacks some. The sample lists about 55,000 clones; approximately 83% were seen once. The sample here was CD4+ or CD8+ T cells sorted from blood, taken in a trial of the OX40 agonist ivuxolimab. The receptor set was obtained from an adult with an advanced solid tumor such as melanoma, head and neck, liver or kidney cancer.

The rearrangement links TRBV19 to TRBJ2-5; the D call may be TRBD1 or TRBD2 (5 bases each). This CDR3 contains 15 residues. The germline CDR1 and CDR2 sequences are LNHDA and SQIVND (reference sequence). The V end lost 1 base, the J end lost 0 bases, and 9 bases lay between the germline ends. DNA of the CDR3: TGTGCCAGTAGTATAGGGGGACGGTACCAAGAGACCCAGTACTTC. This codes for CASSIGGRYQETQYF.

In its sample, this clone was seen a few times. The V and J genes are TRBV15 and TRBJ2-7; possible D gene TRBD1, 6 bases. The CDR3 is 15 residues long. Germline assignment: CDR1 LNHNV and CDR2 YYDKDF (reference sequence). V lost 1 base to trimming and J lost 5 bases, with 15 bases between them. The chain's CDR3 is CATSRGGLAGDEQYF. CDR3 DNA sequence: TGTGCCACCAGCAGAGGGGGGCTAGCAGGTGACGAGCAGTACTTC. Full variable domain (rest looked up from reference TRBV15 and TRBJ2-7): DAMVIQNPRYQVTQFGKPVTLSCSQTLNHNVMYWYQQKSSQAPKLLFHYYDKDFNNEADTPDNFQSRRPNTSFCFLDIRSPGLGDTAMYLCATSRGGLAGDEQYFGPGTRLTVT.

This chain joins TRBV9 and TRBJ1-3; D gene unclear. From germline, CDR1 is SGDLS and CDR2 YYNGEE. This CDR3 is built from 15 residues. The ends were cut back, 2 bases at V and 4 bases at J, with 13 bases in the middle. CDR3 loop: CASSVTDTSGNTIYF. In DNA form, the CDR3 reads TGTGCCAGCAGCGTTACAGACACCTCAGGAAACACCATATATTTT.

The chain links TRBV29-1 to TRBJ2-7; 11 bases are a match to TRBD2. Unmatched junction bases numbered 9, after V lost 6 bases and J lost 5 bases. This CDR3 spans 14 amino acids. Germline values: CDR1 SQVTM, CDR2 ANQGSEA. Here the CDR3 reads CSVRGGTSGHEQYF. The CDR3 nucleotides are TGCAGCGTACGTGGGGGGACTAGCGGTCACGAGCAGTACTTC.

The rearrangement links TRBV6-5 to TRBJ2-3; possibly TRBD2 for D (5 bases). Germline V gives CDR1 MNHEY, CDR2 SVGAGI. V shed 10 bases and J shed 2 bases, with 13 bases lying between them. This CDR3 has 13 residues. Written as DNA, the CDR3 is TGTGCCACCCGGGGATTGAACACAGATACGCAGTATTTT. This gives the protein CATRGLNTDTQYF.